This paragraph covers one T cell receptor (beta chain) sequence. Its antigen remains unidentified. V was shortened by 3 bases and J by 1 base, with 7 bases between the two germline ends. CDR3 length: 13 amino acids. Germline V gene data show CDR1 as MNHEY and CDR2 as SMNVEV (reference sequence). The data stem from a study of cytomegalovirus exposure and HLA in healthy donors. Notes on the study in general: Researchers left out some V segments, among them TRBV6-2 and TRBV6-3, as indistinguishable.

With 60 Vbeta and 13 Jbeta primers, the PCR was carried out. Data came from immunoSEQ multiplex PCR; TCRdb stores just in-frame clones and leaves some out. Here the sample spans under 150,000 clones, about four fifths being singletons. The sequence was collected from a woman aged 18-29 years in good health and CMV-seronegative. V and J are TRBV27 and TRBJ2-7; D uncertain. The sample comprised PBMCs. The CDR3 region has the DNA TGTGCCAGCAGTTTGCAGGAATCCTACGAGCAGTACTTC. As protein: CASSLQESYEQYF.